The T cell receptor (beta chain) described here comes from a study of T cell responses to AZD1222 COVID-19 vaccine. Details on this clone: Its specificity is not known.

Whole-study findings and limits: Unmutated variant regions reportedly attract nearly half of all spike-specific TCRs. Donors in the cohort were predominantly white British and more often female, and clonal diversity was possibly underestimated. Following two doses of AZD1222, Spike-specific TCR breadth and depth rose. The CD4 TCRs associated with vaccination extended across spike and predominated at 160-218 and 743-854.

Clones were sequenced by immunoSEQ multiplex PCR, and TCRdb holds only the in-frame ones, with some missing. The sample yields over 120,000 clones, 70% to 90% seen once. The receptor was isolated from an adult in good health. This material consisted of peripheral blood, taken on day 0 of AZD1222 vaccination.

The CDR3 sequence: CASSSTSGAGIEQFF. In DNA form, the CDR3 reads TGTGCCAGCAGCTCGACTAGCGGGGCCGGGATTGAGCAGTTCTTC. This chain links TRBV7-2 with TRBJ2-1, with 11 bases that match TRBD2. Germline CDR1 is SGHTA and CDR2 is FQGNSA. The CDR3 has 15 amino acids. V was clipped by 4 bases and J by 9 bases; unmatched bases: 8.